Presented here are 27 T cell receptor beta chains from one specimen sequenced in a study of blood T cell repertoires in COVID-19. Profiling relied on immunoSEQ multiplex PCR, and the TCRdb table lists in-frame clones only, not all of them. This repertoire shows approximately 75,000 clones, around 80% found once; its top ten account for 28%. The material sequenced was peripheral blood. The receptors originated from a woman older than 75 with active or convalescent COVID-19.

This clone has more than one count but fewer than ten. The chain recombines TRBV19 with TRBJ2-5; maybe TRBD2 (6 bases). The CDR3 length is 15 residues. Germline loops: CDR1 LNHDA, CDR2 SQIVND (reference sequence). The V and J ends lost 0 bases and 4 bases respectively, with 12 bases between them. The CDR3 sequence: CASSIEAGLGETQYF. Written as DNA, the CDR3 is TGTGCCAGTAGTATAGAGGCGGGATTGGGAGAGACCCAGTACTTC. The variable domain in full, completed from reference TRBV19 and TRBJ2-5, reads DGGITQSPKYLFRKEGQNVTLSCEQNLNHDAMYWYRQDPGQGLRLIYYSQIVNDFQKGDIAEGYSVSREKKESFPLTVTSAQKNPTAFYLCASSIEAGLGETQYFGPGTRLLVL.

This clone was detected only once. The chain joins TRBV18 to TRBJ1-4; D is perhaps TRBD1 (6 bases). Trimming pared 0 bases from V and 8 bases from J, leaving 13 bases between. Looked up from germline, CDR1 is KGHSH and CDR2 is LQKENI. This CDR3 comprises 15 residues. The CDR3 protein is CASSPPGQRGEKLFF. The DNA for the CDR3 is TGTGCCAGCTCACCACCTGGACAGCGGGGGGAAAAACTGTTTTTT.

The rearrangement uses TRBV20-1 and TRBJ2-7; TRBD1 agrees at 9 bases. CDR1 is DFQATT, CDR2 SNEGSKA, per germline (reference sequence). The CDR3 contains 11 residues. CDR3 sequence (DNA): TGCAGCCTGGGACAGGGCTACGAGCAGTACTTC. It codes for CSLGQGYEQYF.

The J gene is TRBJ2-3, the V gene TRBV7-9, with 11 positions matching TRBD2. From germline, CDR1 is SEHNR and CDR2 FQNEAQ (reference sequence). V lost 5 bases and J lost 4; bases outside the gene matches: 8. CDR3 size: 16 residues. Written as DNA, the CDR3 is TGTGCCAGCAGCCACACCACGACTAGCGGGGCAGATACGCAGTATTTT. It yields the protein CASSHTTTSGADTQYF.

J is TRBJ2-7 and V is TRBV19; 9 bases agree with TRBD2. Germline loops: CDR1 LNHDA, CDR2 SQIVND (reference sequence). The V segment lost 8 bases and the J segment 0 bases; nucleotides outside the gene matches: 11. CDR3 length: 16 amino acids. DNA for the CDR3: TGTGCCAGTCGAAAGGGGCTAGCGGGGAGCTCCTACGAGCAGTACTTC. It yields the protein CASRKGLAGSSYEQYF.

The V gene is TRBV10-3, the J gene TRBJ2-3; 10 positions agree with TRBD1. Trimming at V came to 6 bases and at J to 2 bases, leaving 5 bases not matched to a gene. The CDR3 extends over 15 amino acids. The germline V gene has CDR1 ENHRY and CDR2 SYGVKD. The CDR3 loop reads CAIREGQGITDTQYF. Here the CDR3 DNA reads TGTGCCATCAGGGAGGGACAGGGGATCACAGATACGCAGTATTTT.

The chain couples TRBV6-5 to TRBJ2-7; a weak D match, TRBD2 (6 bases). This CDR3 contains 15 residues. Germline CDR1 MNHEY, CDR2 SVGAGI. Trimming removed 8 bases from V and 1 base from J, with 18 bases in between. The CDR3 loop is CASWAGRGLSYEQYF. The CDR3 region has the DNA TGTGCCAGCTGGGCGGGGAGAGGGCTTTCCTACGAGCAGTACTTC.

The chain recombines TRBV5-1 with TRBJ2-5; TRBD2 matches 10 bases. This CDR3 is 18 amino acids long. The ends lost 3 bases at V and 5 bases at J; junction bases unmatched: 16. Per the germline V gene, CDR1 is SGHRS and CDR2 is YFSETQ. The CDR3 spells CASSSGRSGGALGETQYF. The CDR3 nucleotides are TGCGCCAGCAGCTCGGGAAGAAGCGGGGGGGCTTTAGGTGAGACCCAGTACTTC.

The rearrangement joins TRBV19 to TRBJ2-2; D is possibly TRBD1 (5 bases). Trimming cost V 4 bases and J 3 bases, with 12 bases left between them. Germline loops: CDR1 LNHDA, CDR2 SQIVND (reference sequence). The CDR3 is 15 residues long. CDR3 residues: CASSTRERDTGELFF. CDR3 nucleotide sequence: TGTGCCAGTAGTACCAGGGAAAGGGACACCGGGGAGCTGTTTTTT.

The V call is TRBV12-3 or TRBV12-4, the J call TRBJ1-1, with 7 bases fitting TRBD1. The CDR3 loop spans 13 amino acids. J lost 8 bases, V lost 7 bases, and 10 bases had no gene match. As DNA, the CDR3 is TGTGCCAGCATCTCCTTACTGGACAGGGAAGCTTTCTTT. It codes for CASISLLDREAFF.

This chain joins TRBV19 and TRBJ1-5; 8 bases are a match to TRBD1. Trimming cost V 3 bases and J 6 bases; bases outside gene matches: 13. Looked up from germline, CDR1 is LNHDA and CDR2 is SQIVND (reference sequence). The CDR3 has 17 residues. The chain's CDR3 is CASSISSSGGGGQPQHF. In DNA, the CDR3 is TGTGCCAGTAGTATTTCTTCGTCAGGGGGCGGGGGTCAGCCCCAGCATTTT.

The DNA for the CDR3 is TGTGCCAGCAGCCCTAGCGGGGGGACAAGCGTGGATACGCAGTATTTT. Protein sequence: CASSPSGGTSVDTQYF. The rearrangement uses TRBV7-2 and TRBJ2-3; 11 positions agree with TRBD2. The CDR3 is 16 residues long. Germline V gene data show CDR1 as SGHTA and CDR2 as FQGNSA. Trimming removed 5 bases from V and 6 bases from J; junction bases left unmatched: 10.

The V call is TRBV15, the J call TRBJ2-5; 7 positions match TRBD1. The CDR3 is 14 amino acids. CDR1 LNHNV and CDR2 YYDKDF come from the germline V gene (reference sequence). The trim removed 0 bases at V and 4 bases at J, leaving 2 bases unmatched. The CDR3 coding sequence is TGTGCCACCAGCAGAGAAGACAGGGCAGAGACCCAGTACTTC. Translated: CATSREDRAETQYF.

This rearrangement joins TRBV6-5 to TRBJ1-2; D not certain. Looked up from germline, CDR1 is MNHEY and CDR2 is SVGAGI. The CDR3 spans 14 residues. V shed 4 bases and J shed 1 base, with 10 bases lying between them. In DNA, the CDR3 is TGTGCCAGCAGTTTCCAACAGTTTAACTATGGCTACACCTTC. This sequence encodes CASSFQQFNYGYTF.

This clone was recorded a few times. The rearrangement joins TRBV3-1 (or the pseudogene TRBV3-2) to TRBJ2-2, with 14 bases identical to TRBD2. V gave up 5 bases and J gave up 1 base; unmatched junction bases: 12. In germline, CDR1 is LGHDT, CDR2 YNNKEL (reference sequence). The CDR3 has 20 amino acids. As DNA, the CDR3 is TGTGCCAGCAGCGACCGCTATCGACTAGCGGGGGGGATGAACACCGGGGAGCTGTTTTTT. Its translation: CASSDRYRLAGGMNTGELFF.

The chain carries TRBV10-3 and TRBJ1-4, with 7 bases aligning to TRBD1. This CDR3 has 16 residues. Per the germline V gene, CDR1 is ENHRY and CDR2 is SYGVKD. Trimming cost V 2 bases and J 3 bases; bases outside gene matches: 6. The CDR3, as DNA: TGTGCCATCAGTGAGGTAACAGGGGCTTCTAATGAAAAACTGTTTTTT. Residues: CAISEVTGASNEKLFF.

This clone appeared a single time. The chain carries TRBV18 and TRBJ2-2; no firm D call. The V and J ends lost 0 bases and 7 bases respectively, with 3 bases between them. Germline-derived CDR1 and CDR2 are KGHSH and LQKENI. The CDR3 spans 12 residues. The CDR3 DNA sequence: TGTGCCAGCTCACCACCCTACGGGGAGCTGTTTTTT. This sequence encodes CASSPPYGELFF.

This clone has a handful of counts. The V call is TRBV5-1, the J call TRBJ2-3; the D is unclear. Germline assignment: CDR1 SGHRS and CDR2 YFSETQ. This CDR3 contains 14 residues. Trimming stripped 0 bases from V and 0 bases from J, with 5 bases between. CDR3 in amino acids: CASSLGQSTDTQYF. In nucleotides, the CDR3 is TGCGCCAGCAGCTTGGGGCAGAGCACAGATACGCAGTATTTT.

The chain has TRBV19 and TRBJ1-1; 8 nucleotides line up with TRBD1. The CDR3 consists of 13 residues. V was pared by 5 bases and J by 4 bases, with 3 bases of the junction left unmatched. Per the germline V gene, CDR1 is LNHDA and CDR2 is SQIVND (reference sequence). This chain's CDR3 is CASSADRGTEAFF. CDR3 nucleotides: TGTGCCAGTAGTGCCGACAGGGGCACTGAAGCTTTCTTT.

The rearrangement uses TRBV19 and TRBJ2-3, with 7 bases matching TRBD1. Germline CDR1 reads LNHDA; CDR2 reads SQIVND (reference sequence). This CDR3 region has 14 residues. J was trimmed by 2 bases and V by 5 bases; bases with no gene match: 4. The CDR3 DNA sequence: TGTGCCAGTAGTCGGACAGGCACCACAGATACGCAGTATTTT. Its translation is CASSRTGTTDTQYF.

This chain uses TRBV13 with TRBJ2-3; TRBD2 agrees at 11 bases. This CDR3 comprises 15 residues. In germline, CDR1 is PRHDT, CDR2 FYEKMQ (reference sequence). With V trimmed by 8 bases and J by 1 base, 5 bases remained unmatched. The CDR3 DNA follows: TGTGCCAGCGCACTAGCGGGGGCCGGCACAGATACGCAGTATTTT. This codes for CASALAGAGTDTQYF.

This clone was seen a few times. J is TRBJ2-7 and V is TRBV29-1, with 11 bases fitting TRBD1. The ends lost 7 bases at V and 5 bases at J; junction bases unmatched: 4. The CDR3 is 12 residues long. The germline V gene encodes CDR1 SQVTM and CDR2 ANQGSEA. Here the CDR3 reads CSAMGQGDEQYF. The CDR3 DNA reads as TGCAGCGCAATGGGACAGGGGGACGAGCAGTACTTC.

The chain has TRBV6-1 and TRBJ1-3, with a weak D call TRBD1 (5 bases). Trimming stripped 4 bases from V and 0 bases from J, with 16 bases between. Germline assignment: CDR1 MNHNS and CDR2 SASEGT. The CDR3 contains 17 residues. CDR3 nucleotide sequence: TGTGCCAGCAGTGTAATTGACAGTTCTAGCTCTGGAAACACCATATATTTT. Residues: CASSVIDSSSSGNTIYF.

The CDR3 sequence is CASSPYRYSNQPQHF. CDR3 sequence (DNA): TGTGCCAGCAGTCCTTACAGGTATAGCAATCAGCCCCAGCATTTT. The chain couples TRBV6-5 to TRBJ1-5, with D perhaps matching TRBD1 (5 bases). This CDR3 has 15 amino acids. Trimming cost V 5 bases and J 0 bases, with 11 bases left between them. Germline CDR1 and CDR2: MNHEY and SVGAGI.

The chain has TRBV4-3 and TRBJ1-1; no definite D call. Between the trimmed V and J ends, which lost 0 bases and 3 bases, there was a span of 17 bases. From germline, CDR1 is LGHNA and CDR2 YSLEER. The CDR3 covers 17 residues. CDR3 sequence (DNA): TGCGCCAGCAGCCAAGATTTCGGCGGGATCGTTGACACTGAAGCTTTCTTT. It translates to CASSQDFGGIVDTEAFF.

V gene TRBV30 combines with J gene TRBJ2-2; D is possibly TRBD2 (6 bases). CDR3 length: 15 residues. Germline CDR1 and CDR2: GTSNPN and SVGIG (reference sequence). V was cut by 1 base and J by 3 bases, with 12 bases left in between. DNA for the CDR3: TGTGCCTGGAGTGGGGGGGTCTGGCACACCGGGGAGCTGTTTTTT. Translation: CAWSGGVWHTGELFF.

The V gene is TRBV7-2, the J gene TRBJ1-3; D may be TRBD1 (6 bases). Trimming cost V 4 bases and J 2 bases, with 12 bases left between them. The CDR3 extends over 15 amino acids. Germline-derived CDR1 and CDR2 are SGHTA and FQGNSA. The CDR3 here is CASSSQTGAGNTIYF. As DNA, the CDR3 is TGTGCCAGCAGCTCCCAGACAGGCGCTGGAAACACCATATATTTT.